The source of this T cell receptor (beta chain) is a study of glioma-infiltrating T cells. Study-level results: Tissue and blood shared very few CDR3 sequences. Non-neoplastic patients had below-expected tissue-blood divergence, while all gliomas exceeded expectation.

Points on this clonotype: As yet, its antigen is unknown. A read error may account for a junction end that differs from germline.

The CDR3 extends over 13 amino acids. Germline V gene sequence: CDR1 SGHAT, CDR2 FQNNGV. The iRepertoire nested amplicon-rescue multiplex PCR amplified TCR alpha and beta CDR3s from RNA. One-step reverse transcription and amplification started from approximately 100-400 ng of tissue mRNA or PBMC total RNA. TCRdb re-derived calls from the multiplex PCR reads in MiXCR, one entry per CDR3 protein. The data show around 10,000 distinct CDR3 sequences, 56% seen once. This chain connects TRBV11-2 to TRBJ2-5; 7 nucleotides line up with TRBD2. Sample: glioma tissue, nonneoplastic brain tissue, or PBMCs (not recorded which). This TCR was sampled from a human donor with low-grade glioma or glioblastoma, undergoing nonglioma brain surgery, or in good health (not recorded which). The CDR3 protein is CAISLDREEAQYF. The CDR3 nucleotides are TGTGCCATCAGCTTAGATCGGGAGGAGGCCCAGTACTTC.